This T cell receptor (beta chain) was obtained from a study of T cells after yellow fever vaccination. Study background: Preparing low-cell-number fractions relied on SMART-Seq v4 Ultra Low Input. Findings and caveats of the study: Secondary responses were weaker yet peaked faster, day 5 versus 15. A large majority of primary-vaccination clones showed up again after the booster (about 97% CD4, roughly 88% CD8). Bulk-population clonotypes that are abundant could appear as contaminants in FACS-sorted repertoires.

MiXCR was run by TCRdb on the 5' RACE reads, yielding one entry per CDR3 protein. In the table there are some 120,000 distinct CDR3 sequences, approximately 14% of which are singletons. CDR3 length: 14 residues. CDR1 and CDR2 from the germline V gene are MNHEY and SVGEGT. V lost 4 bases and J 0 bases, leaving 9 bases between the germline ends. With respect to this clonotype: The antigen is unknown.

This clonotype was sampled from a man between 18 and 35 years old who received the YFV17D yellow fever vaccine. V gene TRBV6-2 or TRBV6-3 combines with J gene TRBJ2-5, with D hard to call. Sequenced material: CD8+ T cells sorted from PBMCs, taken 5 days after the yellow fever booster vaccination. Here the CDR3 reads CASSLENYQETQYF. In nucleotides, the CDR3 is TGTGCCAGCAGTTTGGAGAACTACCAAGAGACCCAGTACTTC.